Below, 8 T cell receptor beta chains from the same sample are listed, as sequenced in a study of pediatric ulcerative colitis. Profiling relied on immunoSEQ multiplex PCR, and the TCRdb table lists in-frame clones only, not all of them. The sample yields roughly 54,000 clones, about 90% seen once. Input material: blood. The receptors were sampled from a boy younger than 18 who was a control in a study of pediatric ulcerative colitis.

The rearrangement links TRBV5-1 to TRBJ2-1; D perhaps matches TRBD1 (5 bases). CDR1 and CDR2 (germline): SGHRS, YFSETQ. Trimming left V 0 bases short and J 1 base short, with 20 bases between. This CDR3 is built from 19 residues. CDR3 loop: CASSLGRTKSALSYNEQFF. CDR3 sequence (DNA): TGCGCCAGCAGCTTGGGCAGGACAAAGAGTGCCCTTTCCTACAATGAGCAGTTCTTC.

This clone was counted once. For the CDR3, the DNA is TGCGCCAGCAGAGCGGGGGCAGGGTCCTACGAGCAGTACTTC. Translated: CASRAGAGSYEQYF. The gene calls are TRBV5-1 and TRBJ2-7, with 8 bases that match TRBD2. V lost 5 bases and J lost 1; bases outside the gene matches: 5. This CDR3 is 14 amino acids long. The germline V gene has CDR1 SGHRS and CDR2 YFSETQ.

The V call is TRBV4-1, the J call TRBJ1-4; 9 bases fit TRBD1. J was trimmed by 5 bases and V by 2 bases; bases with no gene match: 6. The CDR3 length is 16 residues. CDR1 and CDR2 from the germline V gene are MGHRA and YSYEKL. The CDR3 sequence: CASSQLNGTGNEKLFF. CDR3 nucleotide sequence: TGCGCCAGCAGCCAATTGAACGGGACAGGGAATGAAAAACTGTTTTTT.

The rearrangement uses TRBV28 and TRBJ1-3; D gene unclear. Germline values: CDR1 MDHEN, CDR2 SYDVKM. The CDR3 spans 12 residues. Trimming removed 3 bases at V and 4 bases at J, with 4 bases between. CDR3 amino acids: CASSFDGNTIYF. The CDR3 DNA reads TGTGCCAGCAGTTTCGACGGAAACACCATATATTTT.

As regards this clone: An end of the junction differs from the germline gene, which may be a read error. The rearrangement uses TRBV7-9 and TRBJ1-4; D is unresolved. Germline V gene sequence: CDR1 SEHNR, CDR2 FQNEAQ (reference sequence). The CDR3 has 15 residues. CDR3: CASSLAVLPNEKLFF. The CDR3 nucleotides are TGTGCCAGCAGCCTAGCGGTGTTGCCTAATGAAAAACTGTTTTTT.

J is TRBJ2-7 and V is TRBV18; TRBD2 matches at 11 bases. CDR3 size: 20 residues. Germline V gives CDR1 KGHSH, CDR2 LQKENI. V gave up 5 bases and J gave up 2 bases; unmatched junction bases: 20. CDR3 nucleotide sequence: TGTGCCAGCTCATCAATAGGCCCGGGACTAGCGGACGATCACACCTACGAGCAGTACTTC. It is translated as CASSSIGPGLADDHTYEQYF.

This chain joins TRBV25-1 and TRBJ1-5; D is undetermined. The CDR3 runs to 14 residues. The germline gives CDR1 MGHDK, CDR2 SYGVNS. V was cut by 4 bases and J by 0 bases, with 7 bases left in between. The CDR3 reads CASSVAGSNQPQHF. Here the CDR3 DNA reads TGTGCCAGCAGTGTAGCGGGTAGCAATCAGCCCCAGCATTTT.

The chain joins TRBV5-6 to TRBJ2-7, with D unclear. CDR3 length: 16 amino acids. Germline CDR1 SGHDT, CDR2 YYEEEE. V gave up 1 base and J gave up 0 bases, with 14 bases separating them. The CDR3: CASSLYGVSTSYEQYF. The CDR3 DNA sequence: TGTGCCAGCAGCTTGTATGGGGTTTCGACCTCCTACGAGCAGTACTTC. Drawing the rest from reference TRBV5-6 and TRBJ2-7, the complete variable domain is DAGVTQSPTHLIKTRGQQVTLRCSPKSGHDTVSWYQQALGQGPQFIFQYYEEEERQRGNFPDRFSGHQFPNYSSELNVNALLLGDSALYLCASSLYGVSTSYEQYFGPGTRLTVT.